This is a list of T cell receptor beta chains from one sample in a study of lymphopenia after photon versus proton radiotherapy. Sequenced by immunoSEQ multiplex PCR; TCRdb stores in-frame clones only, minus some. The data hold some 30,000 clones, with nearly 85% observed a single time. The starting material was peripheral blood, obtained from a patient treated with proton-based radiotherapy. The receptors shown here come from a woman aged 70-85 years with pancreatic cancer. Both conserved end residues are part of each CDR3. The D gene is left open where the match is weak. Size is stated for part of the rows, as once, few or many counts, or as a class when the clone is expanded.

V gene	J gene	D gene	clone size	CDR3 DNA	CDR3 protein
TRBV11-2	TRBJ2-3	.	.	TGTGCCAGCAGCCTTATAGGGGCCGACGATACGCAGTATTTT	CASSLIGADDTQYF
TRBV7-3	TRBJ2-5	.	.	TGTGCCAGCAGCTGGACACACCAAGAGACCCAGTACTTC	CASSWTHQETQYF
TRBV6-5	TRBJ1-4	.	.	TGTGCCAGCAGTCCGACCCGTGCTAATGAAAAACTGTTTTTT	CASSPTRANEKLFF
TRBV5-4	TRBJ1-1	.	.	TGTGCCAGCAGCTACTTCAGGAATATGAACACTGAAGCTTTCTTT	CASSYFRNMNTEAFF
TRBV7-9	TRBJ2-1	TRBD1	few	TGTGCCAGCAGCCGTCAGACAGGGAGCTCCTACAATGAGCAGTTCTTC	CASSRQTGSSYNEQFF
TRBV4-1	TRBJ2-1	.	.	TGCGCCAGCAGCCAAGATCCGGGATCCTTTCAGTTCTTC	CASSQDPGSFQFF
TRBV28	TRBJ1-6	.	.	TGTGCCAGCACCCCATCGACAGCCTATAATTCACCCCTCCACTTT	CASTPSTAYNSPLHF
TRBV6-6	TRBJ2-7	TRBD1	.	TGTGCCAGCAGCCGGGACAGTTACGAGCAGTACTTC	CASSRDSYEQYF
TRBV19	TRBJ2-1	.	.	TGTGCCAGTAGTATTCCCGGAGCGCCCAGGGATGAGCAGTTCTTC	CASSIPGAPRDEQFF
TRBV18	TRBJ2-1	.	.	TGTGCCAGCTCACCACAGACTAACTATGAGCAGTTCTTC	CASSPQTNYEQFF
TRBV27	TRBJ2-5	.	.	TGTGCCAGCAGAGGTCTGGGGGGGGGCGGCCAAGAGACCCAGTACTTC	CASRGLGGGGQETQYF
TRBV19	TRBJ1-1	.	.	TGTGCCAGTAGTATTCAGGAGGGGAACACTGAAGCTTTCTTT	CASSIQEGNTEAFF
TRBV23-1	TRBJ2-7	.	.	TGCGCCAGCAGTCCTCCCCACTACGAGCAGTACTTC	CASSPPHYEQYF
TRBV18	TRBJ2-7	TRBD1	few	TGTGCCAGCTCACCAGGTATGGGACAGGGACTCGACGAGCAGTACTTC	CASSPGMGQGLDEQYF
TRBV2	TRBJ1-1	.	.	TGTGCCAGCAGGGGGAGCATGAACACTGAAGCTTTCTTT	CASRGSMNTEAFF
TRBV7-6	TRBJ2-3	.	few	TGTGCCAGCAGCTTAGTCACGAGCGTCGGCATTATGTATTTT	CASSLVTSVGIMYF
TRBV10-3	TRBJ2-3	.	.	TGTGCCATCAGGGCTGCCACAGATACGCAGTATTTT	CAIRAATDTQYF
TRBV19	TRBJ2-3	TRBD1	few	TGTGCCACCAGTTTAGGACAGGGGACCGATACGCAGTATTTT	CATSLGQGTDTQYF
TRBV28	TRBJ2-1	TRBD2	.	TGTGCCAGCAACCCCACGGGACTAGCGGGAGACCGTGAGCAGTTCTTC	CASNPTGLAGDREQFF
TRBV7-2	TRBJ1-2	.	once	TGTGCCAGCAGCAGGTCGGCCGGAGGGGGGAACTATGGCTACACCTTC	CASSRSAGGGNYGYTF
TRBV29-1	TRBJ2-7	TRBD1	.	TGCAGCGCAGAACCAGGGGGCGGTCTCGCCGAGCAGTACTTC	CSAEPGGGLAEQYF
TRBV19	TRBJ1-2	TRBD1	.	TGTGCCAGTAGTATGGACAGGGCTGGCTATGGCTACACCTTC	CASSMDRAGYGYTF
TRBV4-1	TRBJ1-2	.	.	TGCGCCAGCAGCCGCGAACAGGGAATCGGAAACTATGGCTACACCTTC	CASSREQGIGNYGYTF
TRBV5-5	TRBJ1-6	.	.	TGTGCCAGCAGCTTGGGAGCAGGGGATAATTCACCCCTCCACTTT	CASSLGAGDNSPLHF
TRBV6-6	TRBJ2-5	.	few	TGTGCCAGCAGTCCAGGGACACTCCAAAGGGAGACCCAGTACTTC	CASSPGTLQRETQYF
TRBV5-4	TRBJ2-3	.	.	TGTGCCAGCATGGTGGGGGGGCGGACAGATACGCAGTATTTT	CASMVGGRTDTQYF
TRBV7-2	TRBJ1-1	.	.	TGTGCCAGCAGCTTAGGGGATAACACTGAAGCTTTCTTT	CASSLGDNTEAFF
TRBV4-2	TRBJ1-1	TRBD1	.	TGTGCCAGCAGCCAAGATCGAGGGACAGTGAACACTGAAGCTTTCTTT	CASSQDRGTVNTEAFF
TRBV7-7	TRBJ2-7	TRBD1	.	TGTGCTAGCAGCTCGGACAGGGGCCAGGAGCAGTACTTC	CASSSDRGQEQYF
TRBV27	TRBJ2-1	.	.	TGTGCCACATCTAGCGCCTCTTCCTACAATGAGCAGTTCTTC	CATSSASSYNEQFF
TRBV12-5	TRBJ2-2	TRBD2	.	TGTGCTAGTGGTTTGGGCACTAGCGGAGGCACCGGGGAGCTGTTTTTT	CASGLGTSGGTGELFF
TRBV28	TRBJ1-3	.	.	TGTGCCAGCAGCCCGGGGTTGGGCTCTGGAAACACCATATATTTT	CASSPGLGSGNTIYF
TRBV30	TRBJ2-5	.	.	TGTGCCTGGAGTGTCAGGGTCCAAGAGACCCAGTACTTC	CAWSVRVQETQYF
TRBV27	TRBJ2-3	.	.	TGTGCCAGCAGCCTCAGCGGGTTAGGGACAGATACGCAGTATTTT	CASSLSGLGTDTQYF
TRBV5-1	TRBJ2-1	TRBD2	.	TGCGCCAGCAGTTTATCGCCTAGCGGGAGCCCAGAATCCTACAATGAGCAGTTCTTC	CASSLSPSGSPESYNEQFF
TRBV28	TRBJ2-3	TRBD1	.	TGTGCCAGCACCGGACAGGGGAACACAGATACGCAGTATTTT	CASTGQGNTDTQYF
TRBV28	TRBJ2-7	TRBD2	.	TGTGCCAGCAGTCCGCTAGCGGGAGTGTGGTACTTC	CASSPLAGVWYF
TRBV5-6	TRBJ2-5	.	.	TGTGCCAGCAGCCCATGGGGGCGACACCAAGAGACCCAGTACTTC	CASSPWGRHQETQYF
TRBV19	TRBJ2-3	.	medium-sized	TGTGCCAGTTCCTGGACTACCTCAGATACGCAGTATTTT	CASSWTTSDTQYF